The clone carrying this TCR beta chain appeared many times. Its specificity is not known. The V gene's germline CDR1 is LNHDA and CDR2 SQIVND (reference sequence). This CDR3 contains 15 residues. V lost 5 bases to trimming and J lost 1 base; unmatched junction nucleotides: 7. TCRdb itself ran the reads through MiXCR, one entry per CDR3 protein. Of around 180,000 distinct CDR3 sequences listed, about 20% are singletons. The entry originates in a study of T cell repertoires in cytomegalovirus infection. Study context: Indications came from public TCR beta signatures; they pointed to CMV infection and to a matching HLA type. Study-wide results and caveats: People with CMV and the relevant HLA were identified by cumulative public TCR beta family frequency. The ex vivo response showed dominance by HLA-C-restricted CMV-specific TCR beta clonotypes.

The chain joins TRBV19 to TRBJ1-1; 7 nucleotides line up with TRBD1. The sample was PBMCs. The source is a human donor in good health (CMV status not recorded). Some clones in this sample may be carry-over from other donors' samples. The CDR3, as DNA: TGTGCCAGTAGTGCCACAGGGGCCACGAACACTGAAGCTTTCTTT. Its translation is CASSATGATNTEAFF.